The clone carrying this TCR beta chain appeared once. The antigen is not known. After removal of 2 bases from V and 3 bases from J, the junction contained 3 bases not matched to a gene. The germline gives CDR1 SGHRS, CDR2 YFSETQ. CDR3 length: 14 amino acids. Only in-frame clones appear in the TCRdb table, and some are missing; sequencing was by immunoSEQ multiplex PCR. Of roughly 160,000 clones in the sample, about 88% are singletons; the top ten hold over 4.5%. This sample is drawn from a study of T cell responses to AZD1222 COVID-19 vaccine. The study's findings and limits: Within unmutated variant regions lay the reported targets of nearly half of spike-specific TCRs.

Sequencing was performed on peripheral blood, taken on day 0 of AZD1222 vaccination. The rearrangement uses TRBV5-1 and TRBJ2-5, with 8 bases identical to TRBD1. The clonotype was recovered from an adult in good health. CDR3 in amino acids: CASSFPTGEETQYF. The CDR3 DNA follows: TGCGCCAGCAGCTTCCCGACAGGGGAAGAGACCCAGTACTTC. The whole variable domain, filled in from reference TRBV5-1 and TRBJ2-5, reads KAGVTQTPRYLIKTRGQQVTLSCSPISGHRSVSWYQQTPGQGLQFLFEYFSETQRNKGNFPGRFSGRQFSNSRSEMNVSTLELGDSALYLCASSFPTGEETQYFGPGTRLLVL.